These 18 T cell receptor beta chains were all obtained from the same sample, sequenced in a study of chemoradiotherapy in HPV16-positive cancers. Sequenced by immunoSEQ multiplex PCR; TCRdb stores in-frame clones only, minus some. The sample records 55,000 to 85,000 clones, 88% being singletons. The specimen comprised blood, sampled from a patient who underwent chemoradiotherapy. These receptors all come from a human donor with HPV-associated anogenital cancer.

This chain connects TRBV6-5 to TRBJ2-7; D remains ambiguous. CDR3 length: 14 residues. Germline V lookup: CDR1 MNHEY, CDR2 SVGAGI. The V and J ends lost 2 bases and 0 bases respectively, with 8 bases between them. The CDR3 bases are TGTGCCAGCAGTTACGGGATTAGCTCCTACGAGCAGTACTTC. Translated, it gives CASSYGISSYEQYF.

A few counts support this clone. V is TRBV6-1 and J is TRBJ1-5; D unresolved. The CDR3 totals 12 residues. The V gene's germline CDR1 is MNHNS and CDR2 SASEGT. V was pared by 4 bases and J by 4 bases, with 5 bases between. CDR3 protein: CASSAGNQPQHF. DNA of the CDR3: TGTGCCAGCAGTGCGGGGAATCAGCCCCAGCATTTT.

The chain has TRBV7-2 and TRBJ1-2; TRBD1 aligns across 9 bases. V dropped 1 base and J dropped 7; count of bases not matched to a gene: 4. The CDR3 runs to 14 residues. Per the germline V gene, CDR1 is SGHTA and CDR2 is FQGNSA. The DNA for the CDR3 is TGTGCCAGCAGCTTAGGACAGGGGGATGGTGGCTACACCTTC. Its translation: CASSLGQGDGGYTF. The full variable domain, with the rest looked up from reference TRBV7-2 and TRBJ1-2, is GAGVSQSPSNKVTEKGKDVELRCDPISGHTALYWYRQSLGQGLEFLIYFQGNSAPDKSGLPSDRFSAERTGGSVSTLTIQRTQQEDSAVYLCASSLGQGDGGYTFGSGTRLTVV.

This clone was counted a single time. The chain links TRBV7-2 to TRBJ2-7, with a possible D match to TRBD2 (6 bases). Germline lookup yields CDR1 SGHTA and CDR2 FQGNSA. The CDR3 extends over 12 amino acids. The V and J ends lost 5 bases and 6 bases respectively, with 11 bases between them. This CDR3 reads CASSRRGSEQYF. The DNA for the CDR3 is TGTGCCAGCAGCCGACGGGGGAGCGAGCAGTACTTC.

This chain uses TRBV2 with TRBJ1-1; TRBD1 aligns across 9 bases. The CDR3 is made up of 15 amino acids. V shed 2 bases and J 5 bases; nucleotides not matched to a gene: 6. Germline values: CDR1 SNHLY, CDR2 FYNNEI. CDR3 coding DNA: TGTGCCAGCAGTGAAAGGCGACAGGGGGAAACTGAAGCTTTCTTT. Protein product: CASSERRQGETEAFF.

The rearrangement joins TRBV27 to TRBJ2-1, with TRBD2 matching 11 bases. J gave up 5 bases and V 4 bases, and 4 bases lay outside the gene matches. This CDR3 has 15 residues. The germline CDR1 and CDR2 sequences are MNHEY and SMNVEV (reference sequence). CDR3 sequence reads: CASSSGTSGNNEQFF. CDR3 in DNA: TGTGCCAGCAGTTCGGGGACTAGCGGAAACAATGAGCAGTTCTTC.

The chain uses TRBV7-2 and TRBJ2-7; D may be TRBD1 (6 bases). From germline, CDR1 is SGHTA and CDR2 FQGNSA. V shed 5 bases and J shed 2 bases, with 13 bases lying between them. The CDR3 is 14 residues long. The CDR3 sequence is CASSHPDRAYEQYF. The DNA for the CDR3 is TGTGCCAGCAGCCACCCGGACAGAGCCTACGAGCAGTACTTC. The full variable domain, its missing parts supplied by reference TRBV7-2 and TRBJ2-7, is GAGVSQSPSNKVTEKGKDVELRCDPISGHTALYWYRQSLGQGLEFLIYFQGNSAPDKSGLPSDRFSAERTGGSVSTLTIQRTQQEDSAVYLCASSHPDRAYEQYFGPGTRLTVT.

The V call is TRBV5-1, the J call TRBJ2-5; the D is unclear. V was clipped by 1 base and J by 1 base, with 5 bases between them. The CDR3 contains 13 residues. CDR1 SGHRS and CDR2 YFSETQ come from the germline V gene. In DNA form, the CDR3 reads TGCGCCAGCAGCTTGAATGTCCAAGAGACCCAGTACTTC. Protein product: CASSLNVQETQYF.

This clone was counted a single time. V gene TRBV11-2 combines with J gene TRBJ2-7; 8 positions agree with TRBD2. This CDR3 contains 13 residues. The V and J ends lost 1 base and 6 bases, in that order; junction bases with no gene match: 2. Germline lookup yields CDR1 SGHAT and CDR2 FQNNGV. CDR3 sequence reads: CASSLGLATEQYF. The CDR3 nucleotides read TGTGCCAGCAGCTTAGGACTAGCGACCGAGCAGTACTTC.

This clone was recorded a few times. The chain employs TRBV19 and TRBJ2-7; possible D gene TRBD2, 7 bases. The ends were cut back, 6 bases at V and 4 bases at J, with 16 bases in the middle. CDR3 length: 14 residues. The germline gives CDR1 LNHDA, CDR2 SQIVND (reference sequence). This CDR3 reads CASSDGGGRYEQYF. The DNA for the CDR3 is TGTGCCAGTAGCGACGGCGGGGGCCGATACGAGCAGTACTTC.

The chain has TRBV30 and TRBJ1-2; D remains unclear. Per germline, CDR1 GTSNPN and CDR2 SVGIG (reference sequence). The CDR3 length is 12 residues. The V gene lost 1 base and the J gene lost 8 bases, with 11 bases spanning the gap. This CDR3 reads CAWSALTGGYTF. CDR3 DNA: TGTGCCTGGAGTGCGTTGACGGGGGGCTACACCTTC.

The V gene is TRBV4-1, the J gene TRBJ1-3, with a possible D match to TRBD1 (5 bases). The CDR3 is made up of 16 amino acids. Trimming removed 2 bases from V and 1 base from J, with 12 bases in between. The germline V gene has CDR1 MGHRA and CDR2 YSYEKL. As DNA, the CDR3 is TGCGCCAGCAGCCAACCCAGGGAGGTTTCTGGAAACACCATATATTTT. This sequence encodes CASSQPREVSGNTIYF.

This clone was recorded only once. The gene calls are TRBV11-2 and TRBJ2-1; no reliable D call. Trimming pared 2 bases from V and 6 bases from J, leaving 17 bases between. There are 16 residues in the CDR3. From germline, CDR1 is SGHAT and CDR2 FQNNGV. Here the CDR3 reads CASSLWADMAPNEQFF. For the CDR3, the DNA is TGTGCCAGCAGCTTATGGGCAGATATGGCCCCCAATGAGCAGTTCTTC.

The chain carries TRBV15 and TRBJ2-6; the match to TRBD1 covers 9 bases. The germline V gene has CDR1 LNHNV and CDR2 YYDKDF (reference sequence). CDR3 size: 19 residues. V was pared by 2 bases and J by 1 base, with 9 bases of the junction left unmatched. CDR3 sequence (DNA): TGTGCCACCAGCAGACGTTCCGGGACAGGGCTTTCTGGGGCCAACGTCCTGACTTTC. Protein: CATSRRSGTGLSGANVLTF.

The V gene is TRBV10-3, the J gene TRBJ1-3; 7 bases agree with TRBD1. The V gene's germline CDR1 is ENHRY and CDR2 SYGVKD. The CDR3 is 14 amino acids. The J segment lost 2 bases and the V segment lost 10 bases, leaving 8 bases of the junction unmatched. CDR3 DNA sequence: TGTGCCACCGGTATCGGGACAGCTGGAAACACCATATATTTT. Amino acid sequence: CATGIGTAGNTIYF.

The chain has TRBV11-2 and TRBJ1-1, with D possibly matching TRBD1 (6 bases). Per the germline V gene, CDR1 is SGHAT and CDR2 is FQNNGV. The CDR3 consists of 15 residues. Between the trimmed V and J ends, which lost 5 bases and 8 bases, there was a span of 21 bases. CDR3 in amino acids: CASSLTRQADLEAFF. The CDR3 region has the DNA TGTGCCAGCAGCCTTACGAGACAGGCGGATCTCGAAGCTTTCTTT. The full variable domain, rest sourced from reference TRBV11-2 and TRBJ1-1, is EAGVAQSPRYKIIEKRQSVAFWCNPISGHATLYWYQQILGQGPKLLIQFQNNGVVDDSQLPKDRFSAERLKGVDSTLKIQPAKLEDSAVYLCASSLTRQADLEAFFGQGTRLTVV.

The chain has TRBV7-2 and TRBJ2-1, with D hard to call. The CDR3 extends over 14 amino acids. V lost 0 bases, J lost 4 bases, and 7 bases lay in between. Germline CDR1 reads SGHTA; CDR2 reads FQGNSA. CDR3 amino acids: CASSLAPTYNEQFF. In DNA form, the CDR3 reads TGTGCCAGCAGCTTAGCGCCAACTTACAATGAGCAGTTCTTC. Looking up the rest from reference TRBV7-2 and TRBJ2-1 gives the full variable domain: GAGVSQSPSNKVTEKGKDVELRCDPISGHTALYWYRQSLGQGLEFLIYFQGNSAPDKSGLPSDRFSAERTGGSVSTLTIQRTQQEDSAVYLCASSLAPTYNEQFFGPGTRLTVL.

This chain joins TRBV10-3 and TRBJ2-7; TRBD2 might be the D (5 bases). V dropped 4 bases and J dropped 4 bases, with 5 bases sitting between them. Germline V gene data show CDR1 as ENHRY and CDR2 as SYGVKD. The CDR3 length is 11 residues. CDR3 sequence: CAISGGYEQYF. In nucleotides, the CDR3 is TGTGCCATCAGTGGAGGGTACGAGCAGTACTTC.